This record covers a single TCR beta chain. Its antigen remains unidentified. This specimen comes from a study of monozygotic twins with inflammatory bowel disease. Input per TCR library consisted of approximately 4,000 ng of total RNA. Each UMI harboured a 6-nucleotide sample barcode and was appended via template switching. TCRdb reprocessed the 5' RACE reads and stores each CDR3 protein as one record, lacking DNA. The sample spans 110,000 or so distinct CDR3 sequences; the ten largest clones claim around 12%. Study-wide results and caveats: Repertoires of patients may have been made more variable by differing immunosuppressive treatments. Against healthy co-twins, IBD patients had lower TCRbeta diversity (measured by inverse Simpson).

The CDR3 has 15 residues. Germline lookup yields CDR1 SEHNR and CDR2 FQNEAQ (reference sequence). This chain joins TRBV7-9 and TRBJ1-1; TCRdb's D call, TRBD1, is unchecked because there is no DNA. The specimen sequenced was blood. The TCR was taken from a human donor with ulcerative colitis or Crohn's disease, or a healthy co-twin of an affected twin (not recorded which). The chain's CDR3 is CASSPPGVGGTEAFF.